The rows below give T cell receptor beta chains drawn from one sample of a study of identical twins. Using its own MiXCR run on the 5' RACE reads, TCRdb lists one record per CDR3 protein. The data contain under 1 million distinct CDR3 sequences, roughly an eighth of them singletons. This sample also belongs to another study, concerning yellow fever vaccine responses in identical twins.

The sequencing sample was made of PBMCs. The receptors come from a woman between 18 and 29 years old in good health. Both conserved end residues are part of each CDR3. The order of the fields is D gene, V gene, clone size, J gene, CDR3 DNA, CDR3 protein. A D gene is named only where the DNA matches it firmly. Not all rows give a size; the values are once, few, many and, for expanded clones, a class.

>TRBD2|TRBV6-2/TRBV6-3|few|TRBJ2-1
TGTGCCAGCAGGACTAGCGGGGGGGCCCACAATGAGCAGTTCTTC
CASRTSGGAHNEQFF
>TRBD1|TRBV20-1|few|TRBJ2-2
TGCAGTGCTAGAGTAGGGACAGGGGCCACCGGGGAGCTGTTTTTT
CSARVGTGATGELFF
>NA|TRBV4-1|few|TRBJ2-1
TGCGCCAGCAGCCAGGGTGGGATCCCCTCCTACAATGAGCAGTTCTTC
CASSQGGIPSYNEQFF
>TRBD2|TRBV20-1|few|TRBJ2-7
TGCAGTGCTAGAGAGTTTAGCGGGATCTCCTACGAGCAGTACTTC
CSAREFSGISYEQYF
>NA|TRBV24-1|few|TRBJ2-1
TGTGCCACCAGTGATACCGACCGCAGCTCCTACAATGAGCAGTTCTTC
CATSDTDRSSYNEQFF
>NA|TRBV7-9|NA|TRBJ2-7
TGTGCCAGCAGCTATAGCGCCACCTTCTACGAGCAGTACTTC
CASSYSATFYEQYF
>TRBD2|TRBV12-5|NA|TRBJ2-1
TGTGCTAGCGCAGATGGCCTAGCGGTCTACAATGAGCAGTTCTTC
CASADGLAVYNEQFF
>NA|TRBV10-3|NA|TRBJ2-4
TGTGCCATCAGTGAGCCGGGAGTGGGGGTGGACATTCAGTACTTC
CAISEPGVGVDIQYF
>NA|TRBV19|few|TRBJ2-1
TGTGCCAGTAGAGATCTTCTGGGACCCTACAATGAGCAGTTCTTC
CASRDLLGPYNEQFF
>NA|TRBV5-8|NA|TRBJ1-2
TGTGCCAGCAGCTTGTTGCAGGAGATTAACTATGGCTACACCTTC
CASSLLQEINYGYTF
>NA|TRBV14|few|TRBJ1-1
TGTGCCAGCAGCCAAGATCCGACCGAAGAAGCTTTCTTT
CASSQDPTEEAFF
>NA|TRBV10-3|many|TRBJ1-5
TGTGCCATCAGTGAGTCGAGTGCAGATCAGCCCCAGCATTTT
CAISESSADQPQHF
>NA|TRBV9|few|TRBJ2-2
TGTGCCAGCAGCAAAATGAACACCGGGGAGCTGTTTTTT
CASSKMNTGELFF
>TRBD1|TRBV20-1|NA|TRBJ2-3
TGCAGTGCTAGAGTTTTGGCAGGGGGCTTCACAGATACGCAGTATTTT
CSARVLAGGFTDTQYF
>TRBD1|TRBV18|NA|TRBJ1-1
TGTGCCAGCTCACCCAGGGACAGCGGGGCCCTGTTAACTGAAGCTTTCTTT
CASSPRDSGALLTEAFF
>NA|TRBV6-5|NA|TRBJ1-2
TGTGCCAGCAGTTATAGGGGCGATAACTATGGCTACACCTTC
CASSYRGDNYGYTF
>NA|TRBV4-1|NA|TRBJ2-4
TGCGCCAGCAGCCAAGAAAGGCTCCTAGCCAAAAACATTCAGTACTTC
CASSQERLLAKNIQYF
>TRBD2|TRBV27|many|TRBJ2-1
TGTGCCAGCAGCCCGGGACTAGCGGGAGTTTTAATGTACCATGAGCAGTTCTTC
CASSPGLAGVLMYHEQFF
>NA|TRBV5-1|few|TRBJ1-1
TGCGCCAGCAGCTCGGATTGGGAGGGACGTGAAGCTTTCTTT
CASSSDWEGREAFF
>TRBD1|TRBV7-8|NA|TRBJ2-7
TGTGCCAGCAGCACAGAGGGGACAGGGGATCGATACGAGCAGTACTTC
CASSTEGTGDRYEQYF
>NA|TRBV4-1|few|TRBJ2-2
TGCGCCAGCAGCCAAGTGGGACCAACCGGGGAGCTGTTTTTT
CASSQVGPTGELFF
>NA|TRBV20-1|few|TRBJ2-2
TGCAGTGCTAGAGATGGCGGGACAGCGATCACCGGGGAGCTGTTTTTT
CSARDGGTAITGELFF
>TRBD2|TRBV4-1|NA|TRBJ2-5
TGCGCCAGCAGCCCCCGGGGAGCGGGGGACCAAGAGACCCAGTACTTC
CASSPRGAGDQETQYF
>TRBD2|TRBV29-1|NA|TRBJ2-5
TGCAGCGCCGACGGGGGGCAAGAGACCCAGTACTTC
CSADGGQETQYF
>TRBD2|TRBV6-5|few|TRBJ2-5
TGTGCCAGCAGTTACTCCACCCTTTGGAGCGGGGCAAACCAAGAGACCCAGTACTTC
CASSYSTLWSGANQETQYF
>NA|TRBV2|NA|TRBJ2-2
TGTGCCAGCAGTGAAGCAGGAAGCCTGAACACCGGGGAGCTGTTTTTT
CASSEAGSLNTGELFF
>TRBD1|TRBV7-6|NA|TRBJ1-1
TGTGCCAGCAGCTCCCCTAAAGACAGGGCGAGCACTGAAGCTTTCTTT
CASSSPKDRASTEAFF
>TRBD1|TRBV5-1|NA|TRBJ1-1
TGCGCCAGCAGAGGACAGGGGGCCTCCTTGGCTGAAGCTTTCTTT
CASRGQGASLAEAFF
>NA|TRBV9|NA|TRBJ1-2
TGTGCCAGCAGCTCTCAGGACACAAACTATGGCTACACCTTC
CASSSQDTNYGYTF
>TRBD1|TRBV20-1|NA|TRBJ1-4
TGCAGTGCTAGCCATCCCGGGACAGGAGTTGAGGCTAATGAAAAACTGTTTTTT
CSASHPGTGVEANEKLFF
>NA|TRBV12-3/TRBV12-4|NA|TRBJ1-1
TGTGCCAGCAGTTACCCAGGACAAGGCCCGGGGGCTGAAGCTTTCTTT
CASSYPGQGPGAEAFF
>NA|TRBV28|NA|TRBJ1-6
TGTGCCAGCAGACGCTCACAGGGCCGGGCTAATTCACCCCTCCACTTT
CASRRSQGRANSPLHF
>TRBD2|TRBV12-3/TRBV12-4|few|TRBJ2-5
TGTGCCAGCAGTTATAGCGGGATAGAGACCCAGTACTTC
CASSYSGIETQYF
>NA|TRBV20-1|few|TRBJ1-1
TGCAGTGCTAGAGATGTAACTGGGTTCTTT
CSARDVTGFF
>TRBD2|TRBV13|NA|TRBJ2-1
TGTGCCAGCACCTTTCCCGGACTAGCATCCAATGAGCAGTTCTTC
CASTFPGLASNEQFF
>NA|TRBV20-1|few|TRBJ2-1
TGCAGTGCTAGAGATCCCCTATCGGGGGACTACAATGAGCAGTTCTTC
CSARDPLSGDYNEQFF
>NA|TRBV7-2|NA|TRBJ1-1
TGTGCCAGCAGCTCGCAGGGAAGACTCACTGAAGCTTTCTTT
CASSSQGRLTEAFF
>NA|TRBV4-1|NA|TRBJ2-7
TGCGCCAGCAGCCCCGATCGTGGGGTCCACGAGCAGTACTTC
CASSPDRGVHEQYF
>NA|TRBV14|NA|TRBJ2-7
TGTGCCAGCAGCCAAGATAGTTTAGGCGAGCAGTACTTC
CASSQDSLGEQYF
>NA|TRBV7-9|many|TRBJ1-1
TGTGCCAGCAGCACACAGGGAGCGAACACTGAAGCTTTCTTT
CASSTQGANTEAFF
>NA|TRBV20-1|many|TRBJ1-1
TGCAGTGCTAGAGGACAGGCGGGTGAAGCTTTCTTT
CSARGQAGEAFF
>TRBD2|TRBV6-1|NA|TRBJ2-7
TGTGCCAGCAGTGAACTACTAGCGTGGGGGGCCTACGAGCAGTACTTC
CASSELLAWGAYEQYF
>TRBD2|TRBV7-2|NA|TRBJ2-2
TGTGCCAGCAGCACCCAACTAGCGGGGCTTAACACCGGGGAGCTGTTTTTT
CASSTQLAGLNTGELFF